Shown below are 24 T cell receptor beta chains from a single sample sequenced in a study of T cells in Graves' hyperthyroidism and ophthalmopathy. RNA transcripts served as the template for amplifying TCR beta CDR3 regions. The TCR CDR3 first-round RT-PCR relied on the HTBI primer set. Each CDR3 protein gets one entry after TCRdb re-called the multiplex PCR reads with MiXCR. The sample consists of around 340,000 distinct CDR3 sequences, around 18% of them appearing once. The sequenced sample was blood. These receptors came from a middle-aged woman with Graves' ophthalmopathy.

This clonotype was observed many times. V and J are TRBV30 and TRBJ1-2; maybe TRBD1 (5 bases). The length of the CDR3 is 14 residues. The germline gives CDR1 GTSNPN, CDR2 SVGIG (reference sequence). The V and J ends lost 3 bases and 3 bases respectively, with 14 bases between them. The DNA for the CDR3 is TGTGCCTGGAGCCTACGACAGACGTACTATGGCTACACCTTC. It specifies CAWSLRQTYYGYTF.

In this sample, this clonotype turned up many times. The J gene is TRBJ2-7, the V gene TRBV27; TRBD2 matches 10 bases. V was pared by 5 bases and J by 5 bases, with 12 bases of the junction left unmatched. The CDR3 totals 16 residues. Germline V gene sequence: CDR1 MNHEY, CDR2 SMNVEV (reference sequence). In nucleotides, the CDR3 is TGTGCCAGCAGTGCACGGGCTAGCGGGAGTCCCCACGAGCAGTACTTC. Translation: CASSARASGSPHEQYF.

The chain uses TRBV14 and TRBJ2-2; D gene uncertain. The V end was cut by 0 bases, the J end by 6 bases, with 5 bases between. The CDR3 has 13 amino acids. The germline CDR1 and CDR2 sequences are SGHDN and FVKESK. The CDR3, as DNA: TGTGCCAGCAGCCAAGACGCCGCCGGGGAGCTGTTTTTT. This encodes CASSQDAAGELFF.

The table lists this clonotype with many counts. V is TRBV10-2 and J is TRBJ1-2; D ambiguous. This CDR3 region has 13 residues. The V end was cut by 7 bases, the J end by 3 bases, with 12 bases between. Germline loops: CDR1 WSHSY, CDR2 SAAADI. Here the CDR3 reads CASKSTLDYGYTF. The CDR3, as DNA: TGCGCCAGCAAGTCCACCCTAGACTATGGCTACACCTTC.

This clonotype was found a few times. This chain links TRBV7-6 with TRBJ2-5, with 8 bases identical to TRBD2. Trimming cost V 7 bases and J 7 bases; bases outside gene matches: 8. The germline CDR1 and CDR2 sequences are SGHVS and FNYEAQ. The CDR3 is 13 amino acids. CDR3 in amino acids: CASTGLGIGTQYF. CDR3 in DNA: TGTGCCAGCACGGGACTAGGGATAGGGACCCAGTACTTC.

As DNA, the CDR3 is TGTGCCAGCGAAGGCCCTGGGCAGTACTTC. Protein product: CASEGPGQYF. The chain has TRBV2 and TRBJ2-7; D not certain. Germline loops: CDR1 SNHLY, CDR2 FYNNEI. The CDR3 totals 10 residues. Trimming pared 8 bases from V and 9 bases from J, leaving 11 bases between.

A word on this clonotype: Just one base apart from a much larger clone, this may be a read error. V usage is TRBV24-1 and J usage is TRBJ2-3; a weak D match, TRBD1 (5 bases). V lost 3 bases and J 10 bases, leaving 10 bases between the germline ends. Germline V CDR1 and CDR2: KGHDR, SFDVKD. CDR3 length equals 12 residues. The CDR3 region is CATSDNGASQYF. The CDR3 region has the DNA TGTGCCACCAGTGATAATGGGGCATCGCAGTATTTT.

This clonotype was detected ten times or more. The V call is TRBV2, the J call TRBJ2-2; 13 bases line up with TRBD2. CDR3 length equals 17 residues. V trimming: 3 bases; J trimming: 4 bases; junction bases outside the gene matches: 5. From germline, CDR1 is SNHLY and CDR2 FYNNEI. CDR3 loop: CASSESRTSGSTGELFF. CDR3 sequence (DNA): TGTGCCAGCAGTGAGTCGAGGACTAGCGGGAGCACCGGGGAGCTGTTTTTT.

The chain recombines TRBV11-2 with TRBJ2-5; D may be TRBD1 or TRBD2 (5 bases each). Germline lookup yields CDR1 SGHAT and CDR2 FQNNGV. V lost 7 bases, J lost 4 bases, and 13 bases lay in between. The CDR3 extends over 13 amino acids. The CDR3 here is CASKGSLRETQYF. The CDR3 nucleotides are TGTGCCAGCAAGGGGAGTTTAAGAGAGACCCAGTACTTC.

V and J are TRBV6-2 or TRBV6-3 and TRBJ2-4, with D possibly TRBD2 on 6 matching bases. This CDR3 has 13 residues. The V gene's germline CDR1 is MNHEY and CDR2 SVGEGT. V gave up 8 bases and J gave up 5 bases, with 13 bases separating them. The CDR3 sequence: CASQRGLQNIQYF. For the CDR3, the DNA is TGTGCCAGCCAGCGCGGACTACAAAACATTCAGTACTTC.

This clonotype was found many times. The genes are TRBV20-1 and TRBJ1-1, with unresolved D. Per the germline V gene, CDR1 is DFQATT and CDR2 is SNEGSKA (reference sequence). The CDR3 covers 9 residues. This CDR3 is CRVGPEAFF. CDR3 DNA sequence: TGCAGGGTTGGCCCTGAAGCTTTCTTT.

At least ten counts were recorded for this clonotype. CDR3 DNA: TGTGCCAGCAGTGAGGGCGGGTCGGGCTATGGCTACACCTTC. This translates into CASSEGGSGYGYTF. V is TRBV2 and J is TRBJ1-2; no reliable D call. Germline CDR1 is SNHLY and CDR2 is FYNNEI. The CDR3 consists of 14 residues. Trimming stripped 3 bases from V and 4 bases from J, with 12 bases between.

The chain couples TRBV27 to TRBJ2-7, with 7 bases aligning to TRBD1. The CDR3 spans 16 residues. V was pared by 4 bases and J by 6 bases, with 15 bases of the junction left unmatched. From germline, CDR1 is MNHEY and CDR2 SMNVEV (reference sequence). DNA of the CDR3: TGTGCCAGCAGTTACTCCCGAGGGACAGACTTCCGCGAGCAGTACTTC. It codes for CASSYSRGTDFREQYF.

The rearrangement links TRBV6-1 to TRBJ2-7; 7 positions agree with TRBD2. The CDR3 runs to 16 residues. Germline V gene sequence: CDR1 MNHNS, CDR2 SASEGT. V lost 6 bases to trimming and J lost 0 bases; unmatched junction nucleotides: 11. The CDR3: CASRGAGPLTSYEQYF. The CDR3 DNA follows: TGTGCCAGCAGGGGAGCGGGACCCCTCACCTCCTACGAGCAGTACTTC.

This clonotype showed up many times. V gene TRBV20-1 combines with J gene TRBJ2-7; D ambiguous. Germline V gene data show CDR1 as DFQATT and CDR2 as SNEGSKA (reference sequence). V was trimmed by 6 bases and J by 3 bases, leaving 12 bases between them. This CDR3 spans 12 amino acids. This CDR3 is CSALETGYEQYF. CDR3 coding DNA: TGCAGTGCCCTAGAGACTGGCTACGAGCAGTACTTC.

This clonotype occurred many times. CDR3 coding DNA: TGTGCCAGCAGTCCATCCTGGACTGCTGGGGGCTCACCCCTCCACTTT. Protein: CASSPSWTAGGSPLHF. The gene calls are TRBV28 and TRBJ1-6; perhaps TRBD1 as D (6 bases). V lost 5 bases and J lost 10, with 21 bases in between. The CDR3 contains 16 residues. CDR1 is MDHEN, CDR2 SYDVKM, per germline.

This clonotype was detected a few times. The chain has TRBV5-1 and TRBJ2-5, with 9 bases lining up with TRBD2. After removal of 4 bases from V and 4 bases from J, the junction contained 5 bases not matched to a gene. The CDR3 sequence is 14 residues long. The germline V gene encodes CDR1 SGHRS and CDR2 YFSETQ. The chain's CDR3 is CASSLAGIRETQYF. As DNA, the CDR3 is TGCGCCAGCAGCCTAGCGGGGATCAGAGAGACCCAGTACTTC.

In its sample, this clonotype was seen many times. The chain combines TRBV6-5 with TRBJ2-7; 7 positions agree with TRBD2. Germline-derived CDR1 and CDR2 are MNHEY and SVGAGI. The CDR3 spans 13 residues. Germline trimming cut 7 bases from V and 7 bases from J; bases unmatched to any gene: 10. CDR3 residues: CASMGGKSREQYF. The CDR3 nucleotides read TGTGCCAGCATGGGGGGGAAATCCCGGGAGCAGTACTTC.

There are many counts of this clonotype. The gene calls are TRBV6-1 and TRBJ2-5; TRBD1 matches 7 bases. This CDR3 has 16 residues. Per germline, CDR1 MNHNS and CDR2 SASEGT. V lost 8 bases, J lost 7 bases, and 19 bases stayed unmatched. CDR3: CASHSPGTAETGTQYF. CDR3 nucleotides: TGTGCCAGCCATTCCCCCGGGACAGCCGAAACGGGGACCCAGTACTTC.

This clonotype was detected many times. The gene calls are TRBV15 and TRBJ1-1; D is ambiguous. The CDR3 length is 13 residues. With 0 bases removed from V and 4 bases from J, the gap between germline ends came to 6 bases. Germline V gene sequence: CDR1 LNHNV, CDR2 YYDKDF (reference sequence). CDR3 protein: CATSRDRSTEAFF. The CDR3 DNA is TGTGCCACCAGCAGAGACCGATCCACTGAAGCTTTCTTT. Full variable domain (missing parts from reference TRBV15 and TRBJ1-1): DAMVIQNPRYQVTQFGKPVTLSCSQTLNHNVMYWYQQKSSQAPKLLFHYYDKDFNNEADTPDNFQSRRPNTSFCFLDIRSPGLGDTAMYLCATSRDRSTEAFFGQGTRLTVV.

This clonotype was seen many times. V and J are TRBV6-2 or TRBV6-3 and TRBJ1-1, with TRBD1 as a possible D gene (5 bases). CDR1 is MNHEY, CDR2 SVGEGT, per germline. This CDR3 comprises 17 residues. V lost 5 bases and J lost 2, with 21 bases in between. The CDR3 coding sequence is TGTGCCAGCAGTCATATCCCTAACACGGGACGCAACACTGAAGCTTTCTTT. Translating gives CASSHIPNTGRNTEAFF.

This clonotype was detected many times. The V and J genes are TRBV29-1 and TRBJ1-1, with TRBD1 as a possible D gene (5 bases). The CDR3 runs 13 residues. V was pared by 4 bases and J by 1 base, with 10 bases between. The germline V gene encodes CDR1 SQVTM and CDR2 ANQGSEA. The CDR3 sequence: CSVALQGNTEAFF. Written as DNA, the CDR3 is TGCAGCGTTGCTTTGCAGGGGAACACTGAAGCTTTCTTT.

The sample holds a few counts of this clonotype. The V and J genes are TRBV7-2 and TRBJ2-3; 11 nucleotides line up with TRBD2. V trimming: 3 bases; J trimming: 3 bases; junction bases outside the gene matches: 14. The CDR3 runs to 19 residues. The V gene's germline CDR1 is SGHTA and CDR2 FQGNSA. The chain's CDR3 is CASSFLRLLAGEATDTQYF. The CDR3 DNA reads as TGTGCCAGCAGCTTCCTTCGTTTACTAGCGGGAGAGGCGACAGATACGCAGTATTTT.

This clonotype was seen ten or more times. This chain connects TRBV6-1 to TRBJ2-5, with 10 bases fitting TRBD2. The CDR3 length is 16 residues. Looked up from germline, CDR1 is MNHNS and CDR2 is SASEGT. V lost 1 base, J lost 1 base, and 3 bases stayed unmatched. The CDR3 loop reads CASSEVQREGQETQYF. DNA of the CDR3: TGTGCCAGCAGTGAAGTCCAGCGGGAGGGCCAAGAGACCCAGTACTTC.